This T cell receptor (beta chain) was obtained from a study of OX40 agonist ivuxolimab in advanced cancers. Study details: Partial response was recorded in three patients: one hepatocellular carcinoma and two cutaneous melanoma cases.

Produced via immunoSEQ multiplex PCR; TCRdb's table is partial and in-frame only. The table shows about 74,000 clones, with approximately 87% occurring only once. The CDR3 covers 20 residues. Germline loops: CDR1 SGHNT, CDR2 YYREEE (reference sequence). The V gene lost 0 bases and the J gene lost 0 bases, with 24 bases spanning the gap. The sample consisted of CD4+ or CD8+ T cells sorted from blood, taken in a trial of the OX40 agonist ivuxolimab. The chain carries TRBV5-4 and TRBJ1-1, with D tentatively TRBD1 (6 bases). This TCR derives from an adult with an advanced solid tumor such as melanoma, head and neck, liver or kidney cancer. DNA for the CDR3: TGTGCCAGCAGCTTGGGAAGGGGGGGTGGCTGGTTAAGAATGAACACTGAAGCTTTCTTT. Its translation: CASSLGRGGGWLRMNTEAFF.